This T cell receptor beta chain was documented in a study of Graves' ophthalmopathy and Graves' hyperthyroidism. Germline V gives CDR1 SGHNT, CDR2 YYREEE (reference sequence). With 5 bases removed from V and 8 bases from J, the gap between germline ends came to 16 bases. The CDR3 is 13 amino acids. TCR beta CDR3 regions were amplified from RNA transcripts. HTBI primers served in a first-round RT-PCR, which a second-round multiplex PCR followed. TCRdb re-called the multiplex PCR reads with MiXCR, one entry per CDR3 protein. The data show about 1.1 million distinct CDR3 sequences, less than 45% seen once.

V and J are TRBV5-4 and TRBJ1-2; D unclear. The sequenced sample consisted of peripheral blood or thyroid tissue (not recorded which). The TCR sequence derives from an adult man with Graves' hyperthyroidism. The CDR3 loop reads CASSLWVIGGYTF. Here the CDR3 DNA reads TGTGCCAGCAGTTTGTGGGTGATTGGCGGCTACACCTTC. Full variable domain (remainder filled in from reference TRBV5-4 and TRBJ1-2): ETGVTQSPTHLIKTRGQQVTLRCSSQSGHNTVSWYQQALGQGPQFIFQYYREEENGRGNFPPRFSGLQFPNYSSELNVNALELDDSALYLCASSLWVIGGYTFGSGTRLTVV.